This entry lists 9 T cell receptor beta chains sequenced from one sample in a study of CD8+CD57+ T cells in acquired aplastic anemia. The template used for profiling TCR beta VDJ and CDR3 was genomic DNA. TCRdb re-derived calls from the reads in MiXCR, one entry per CDR3 protein. The sample has approximately 160,000 distinct CDR3 sequences; roughly 40% are singletons. The sequencing input was sorted CD4+, CD8+, or CD8+CD57+ T cells (not recorded which) from PBMCs. The receptor set was obtained from a human donor in good health.

J is TRBJ1-6 and V is TRBV18; 7 bases agree with TRBD1. Germline loops: CDR1 KGHSH, CDR2 LQKENI. The V and J ends lost 1 base and 7 bases, in that order; junction bases with no gene match: 7. The CDR3 spans 16 residues. The CDR3: CASSPQITGENSPLHF. CDR3 bases: TGTGCCAGCTCACCACAAATCACAGGGGAAAATTCACCCCTCCACTTT.

This clonotype was detected only once. The V gene is TRBV25-1, the J gene TRBJ2-5; 9 bases match TRBD2. There are 15 residues in the CDR3. The J segment lost 1 base and the V segment lost 5 bases, leaving 5 bases of the junction unmatched. Germline CDR1 is MGHDK and CDR2 is SYGVNS. CDR3 residues: CASSSAGGLQETQYF. DNA of the CDR3: TGTGCCAGCAGTTCAGCGGGAGGCCTCCAAGAGACCCAGTACTTC.

This clonotype has at least ten counts. The rearrangement joins TRBV3-1 to TRBJ2-7; tentatively, D is TRBD1 (5 bases). CDR3 length: 15 residues. From germline, CDR1 is LGHDT and CDR2 YNNKEL (reference sequence). Trimming took 2 bases from V and 5 from J, leaving 16 bases between them. CDR3 DNA: TGTGCCAGCAGCCAAAGGGGCGGCCTGAGGAACGAGCAGTACTTC. This translates into CASSQRGGLRNEQYF.

In this sample, this clonotype turned up a few times. This chain connects TRBV28 to TRBJ1-6, with D tentatively TRBD1 (6 bases). V lost 1 base, J lost 7 bases, and 14 bases lay in between. Germline V lookup: CDR1 MDHEN, CDR2 SYDVKM. The CDR3 length is 16 residues. The CDR3 spells CASSLLGQQNNSPLHF. The CDR3 DNA reads TGTGCCAGCAGTTTATTAGGACAGCAAAACAATTCACCCCTCCACTTT.

This clonotype was observed a few times. V usage is TRBV10-3 and J usage is TRBJ1-1; D unclear. V gave up 0 bases and J gave up 1 base, with 12 bases separating them. Germline V gives CDR1 ENHRY, CDR2 SYGVKD. The CDR3 covers 16 residues. DNA of the CDR3: TGTGCCATCAGTGAGTCGGCAGTAGATTGGAACACTGAAGCTTTCTTT. Residues: CAISESAVDWNTEAFF.

The gene calls are TRBV20-1 and TRBJ1-5; no clear D gene. Germline V gene lookup returns CDR1 DFQATT and CDR2 SNEGSKA (reference sequence). The V end lost 3 bases, the J end lost 3 bases, and 9 bases lay between the germline ends. The CDR3 runs 13 residues. The CDR3 here is CSASGGFNQPQHF. CDR3 in DNA: TGCAGTGCTAGCGGAGGATTCAATCAGCCCCAGCATTTT.

This chain links TRBV25-1 with TRBJ1-4; no clear D. The germline gives CDR1 MGHDK, CDR2 SYGVNS. Trimming took 4 bases from V and 8 from J, leaving 23 bases between them. This CDR3 is 17 amino acids long. CDR3 DNA: TGTGCCAGCAGTGCAAACAGCAAAAGAGGGCTAGAGGAAAAACTGTTTTTT. It translates to CASSANSKRGLEEKLFF.

This clonotype has ten or more counts. The chain recombines TRBV20-1 with TRBJ2-3, with D possibly being TRBD1 or TRBD2 (5 bases each). Germline values: CDR1 DFQATT, CDR2 SNEGSKA (reference sequence). Trimming stripped 6 bases from V and 5 bases from J, with 21 bases between. This CDR3 region has 15 residues. CDR3 nucleotides: TGCAGTGCCAGCGCGATGGGGCGGGCAGGAGATACGCAGTATTTT. This sequence encodes CSASAMGRAGDTQYF.

This clonotype was detected ten times or more. This chain joins TRBV2 and TRBJ2-3; D is uncertain. With 9 bases removed from V and 2 bases from J, the gap between germline ends came to 15 bases. CDR3 size: 14 residues. CDR1 is SNHLY and CDR2 is FYNNEI in the germline V gene. CDR3 DNA sequence: TGTGCCAGTCACTACTCTCGCGTCACAGATACGCAGTATTTT. Its protein product is CASHYSRVTDTQYF.